The entry below gives a single T cell receptor beta chain sequence along with its context. Its antigen is currently not known. Nothing much larger sits one base from this clone, and base qualities are not available. The Qiagen DNeasy Blood and Tissue Kit was used to extract total genomic DNA from purified CD4+ T cells. Following immunoSEQ immunosequencing protocols, the TCRbeta CDR3 region, as defined by IMGT, was amplified and sequenced. Per the source publication's procedure: Raw sequence data were preprocessed by the immunoSEQ service for PCR and sequencing error correction. The sequence data were imported into the immunoSEQ Analyzer and were further analyzed using VDJtools v1.0.7. Patient-control differences were tested with the paired Wilcoxon signed-rank test. Held by TCRdb, this immuneACCESS table contains in-frame sequences only and omits some clones. Under half of the omission traces to an unresolved V gene where checked; the cause of the rest is unknown. The V and J calls and the clone size are those of that table, but D and trimming were determined from the DNA. Across this sample there are roughly 25,000 clones, with about 90% seen only once. Clones ranked in the top ten supply roughly 0.7% of the sample.

Trimming removed 6 bases from V and 7 bases from J, leaving 9 bases between the germline ends. The CDR3 runs 10 amino acids, cysteine and phenylalanine included. Only the CDR3 portion is preserved as DNA: 30 bases, with reading frame beginning at the first base. In the germline V gene (reference sequence), CDR1 corresponds to DFQATT and CDR2 to SNEGSKA. Each depressed patient was pairwise matched to a non-depressed control for sex, age, current smoking status and body mass index. European descent was reported for all participants. Patients were diagnosed with major depressive disorder by DSM-IV criteria and had a Hamilton Rating Scale for Depression score of 18 or higher. No psychiatric medication, including antidepressants, had been taken by patients for at least 8 weeks before enrollment. Depression severity ranging from moderate to severe was represented among patients. Major medical conditions, Axis I/II comorbidities, regular medication or illicit drug use, and drinking over 100 g alcohol weekly were applied as exclusion criteria for all participants. About 30 ml of peripheral blood was collected from each participant into EDTA tubes. Using the BD IMag Human CD4 T Lymphocyte Enrichment Set, CD4+ T cells were purified from thawed PBMCs via magnetic negative selection. The CD4+ enrichment method typically yielded 90% to 95% purity as confirmed by flow cytometry. A subgroup of about 5 case-control pairs, chosen blind to chemokine receptor expression and flow-cytometric repertoire skewing results, underwent TCRbeta sequencing. Every blood sample was taken in the morning at 8:00 a.m., and Ficoll-Hypaque gradient centrifugation was used to isolate PBMCs. PBMCs were cryopreserved by gradual cooling to -80°C and stored in liquid nitrogen until assayed.

These data belong to a study of untreated major depressive disorder (dated by TCRdb to the late 2010s). Study-level background: In this cross-sectional case-control comparison, antidepressant-free major depressive disorder patients and individually matched non-depressed controls were compared on T cell phenotype and TCR repertoire. Sequencing followed up flow-cytometry Vbeta 5.1, Vbeta 11 and Vbeta 22 usage differences observed in the whole cohort.

The full study reports these points: The top five TRBV05-01 clones in every sequenced subject were all private clones. Strict matching and exclusion criteria produced a comparatively small study sample, limiting generalizability of findings. Higher TRBV05-01 (Vbeta 5.1) usage among CD4+ T cells of depressed patients compared with controls was confirmed by sequencing, with p = 0.040 in a one-tailed test. For the sequencing comparisons, one-tailed planned tests were applied to only three Vbeta families that had been selected in advance. In the sequencing data, TRBV25-01 and TRBV02-01 usage matched the flow-cytometry pattern but was not statistically significant.

The sample was CD4+ T cells from PBMCs. The V gene is TRBV20-1 and the J gene is TRBJ1-2; the best D guess is TRBD1, with 5 bases matching. This clonotype originated in a woman aged 25 to 39 with major depressive disorder. The nucleotide sequence reads as follows: TGCAGTGCCCTAAGGGGTGGCTACACCTTC. It codes for CSALRGGYTF.